This TCR beta chain was observed in a study of blood T cell repertoires in COVID-19. Study-wide context: Nucleic acid was either cDNA or gDNA, and it came from T cells, B-cell-depleted T cells, or PBMCs.

Self-reported history from a screening survey and questionnaire set each donor's cohort. Produced via immunoSEQ multiplex PCR; TCRdb's table is partial and in-frame only. The sample holds about 340,000 clones; 80% to 90% are singletons and the top ten take roughly 4.2%. CDR1 is LGHDT, CDR2 YNNKEL, per germline (reference sequence). V shed 1 base and J 7 bases; nucleotides not matched to a gene: 0. This CDR3 spans 14 amino acids. Sequenced material: PBMCs or T cells enriched from blood (not recorded which). The TCR was taken from a woman in her thirties or forties with acute COVID-19. The rearrangement links TRBV3-1 (or the pseudogene TRBV3-2) to TRBJ1-6, with 8 bases aligning to TRBD1. The DNA for the CDR3 is TGTGCCAGCAGCCAAGGACAGGGGAATTCACCCCTCCACTTT. Translating it yields CASSQGQGNSPLHF.